The T cell receptor (beta chain) described here comes from a study of T cells after yellow fever vaccination. One entry per CDR3 protein, called by TCRdb with MiXCR from the 5' RACE reads. The sample shows some 100,000 distinct CDR3 sequences, more than 7.5% of them seen only once. Ten or more counts support this clonotype. Study-wide results and limits: Only a small proportion of the clonotypes turned up in both the CD4 and the CD8 compartments, likely arising from convergent recombination. Most clones from primary vaccination were detected again post-booster (approximately 97% CD4, approximately 90% CD8).

This CDR3 has 14 amino acids. V was pared by 5 bases and J by 0 bases, with 11 bases between. CDR1 SGHVS and CDR2 FNYEAQ come from the germline V gene. This TCR was recovered from a man between 18 and 35 years old who received the YFV17D yellow fever vaccine. This chain uses TRBV7-6 with TRBJ2-7, with D possibly matching TRBD2 (6 bases). Specimen: CD8+ T cells not binding an NS4B(214-222) dextramer, sorted from PBMCs, collected around 16 days after the first yellow fever vaccination. CDR3 region: CASSPGGNSYEQYF. CDR3 bases: TGTGCCAGCAGCCCTGGGGGGAACTCCTACGAGCAGTACTTC.